The source of this TCR beta chain is a study of beta chain features in type 1 diabetes. Study in general: Patients looked much like healthy donors when it came to age, gender and cell yields.

Once sorted, every population was more than 98% pure. Findings and caveats of the study: Insertion counts at VDJ junctions were lower in type 1 diabetes patients, who also showed more deletions there. HLA effects on TCRB rearrangement stayed unresolved here. TCRB CDR3s from Type 1 diabetes patients were moderately but significantly shorter in all four CD4+ subsets.

As concerns this clone: Its matching antigen is unknown.

Expressed TCRB transcripts were sequenced because the entire RNA isolate underwent reverse transcription. The assay was immunoSEQ multiplex PCR, and TCRdb's table has in-frame clones only and misses some. The sample includes roughly 26,000 clones, approximately 53% of them seen just once. The CDR3 runs 16 residues. Germline assignment: CDR1 SNHLY and CDR2 FYNNEI. Trimming took 4 bases from V and 3 from J; bases not matched to a gene: 9. The TCR sequence derives from a man between 25 and 39 years old with type 1 diabetes. The sample consisted of stem cell memory CD4+ T cells from blood. The chain uses TRBV2 and TRBJ2-3, with 8 bases identical to TRBD2. This chain's CDR3 is CASSVQAGVLTDTQYF. DNA of the CDR3: TGTGCCAGCAGTGTCCAAGCGGGAGTGTTGACAGATACGCAGTATTTT.